This T cell receptor beta chain comes out of a study of blood T cell repertoires in COVID-19. Sequencing used immunoSEQ multiplex PCR; TCRdb keeps in-frame clones, though not all of them. The table has around 130,000 clones, approximately 80% seen once; the top ten hold about 12%. CDR1 and CDR2 (germline): KGHSH, LQKENI. Trimming removed 3 bases at V and 2 bases at J, with 10 bases between. The CDR3 length is 14 residues. The material sequenced was peripheral blood. The rearrangement joins TRBV18 to TRBJ1-1; no reliable D call. This receptor was obtained from a woman aged 55-69 years with acute or convalescent COVID-19. CDR3 coding DNA: TGTGCCAGCTCACCGGGCAGTGGAAACACTGAAGCTTTCTTT. Amino acid sequence: CASSPGSGNTEAFF. Full variable domain (remainder filled in from reference TRBV18 and TRBJ1-1): NAGVMQNPRHLVRRRGQEARLRCSPMKGHSHVYWYRQLPEEGLKFMVYLQKENIIDESGMPKERFSAEFPKEGPSILRIQQVVRGDSAAYFCASSPGSGNTEAFFGQGTRLTVV.